One sample yielded the 17 T cell receptor beta chains listed below, sequenced in a study of T-cell reconstitution after alpha-beta-depleted transplantation in children. Construction of the TCRbeta library involved unique molecular identifiers. TCRdb called the PCR reads again in MiXCR, with one record for every CDR3 protein. The table records 90,000 to 150,000 distinct CDR3 sequences, about 21% of them present only once. The source was PBMCs, mostly from graft donor cells, collected 180 days after TCRalphabeta/CD19-depleted stem cell transplant. The origin of the receptors is a male patient between 2 and 10 years old who had a stem cell transplant for chronic granulomatous disease, so the T cells may come from the graft donor.

There are many counts of this clonotype. CDR3 sequence reads: CAPARYTSRGYTF. CDR3 bases: TGTGCCCCCGCTCGGTATACGTCGCGGGGCTACACCTTC. The rearrangement links TRBV7-2 to TRBJ1-2, with unresolved D. Trimming removed 11 bases at V and 8 bases at J, with 21 bases between. The CDR3 runs 13 residues. The V gene's germline CDR1 is SGHTA and CDR2 FQGNSA.

This clonotype was seen more than once but under ten times. This chain links TRBV12-3 or TRBV12-4 with TRBJ2-3; D is ambiguous. This CDR3 contains 14 residues. Trimming stripped 6 bases from V and 11 bases from J, with 21 bases between. The DNA of the CDR3 is TGTGCCAGCAGCGCCCTGGAAGAGACTGGAGAGCAGTATTTT. Translating gives CASSALEETGEQYF.

This clonotype was picked up many times. J is TRBJ2-1 and V is TRBV20-1; 13 nucleotides align to TRBD2. This CDR3 has 16 residues. Germline V gene data show CDR1 as DFQATT and CDR2 as SNEGSKA (reference sequence). V gave up 1 base and J gave up 9 bases; unmatched junction bases: 9. Here the CDR3 reads CSARVYWTSGSGEQFF. CDR3 DNA: TGCAGTGCTAGAGTTTACTGGACTAGCGGGAGTGGTGAGCAGTTCTTC.

This clonotype appeared many times. The chain couples TRBV20-1 to TRBJ2-3, with TRBD2 matching over 7 bases. The CDR3 covers 13 residues. Germline CDR1 reads DFQATT; CDR2 reads SNEGSKA (reference sequence). The V and J ends lost 5 bases and 5 bases, in that order; junction bases with no gene match: 7. CDR3 sequence (DNA): TGCAGTGCTCCGGGACTACGGGTAGATACGCAGTATTTT. This codes for CSAPGLRVDTQYF.

This chain joins TRBV5-1 and TRBJ2-7, with 10 bases matching TRBD2. Germline V gene data show CDR1 as SGHRS and CDR2 as YFSETQ. The CDR3 extends over 16 amino acids. The V segment lost 0 bases and the J segment 2 bases; nucleotides outside the gene matches: 5. The CDR3 spells CASSLEPSGGTYEQYF. CDR3 DNA: TGCGCCAGCAGCTTGGAGCCTAGCGGGGGTACCTACGAGCAGTACTTC. The variable domain in full, completed from reference TRBV5-1 and TRBJ2-7, reads KAGVTQTPRYLIKTRGQQVTLSCSPISGHRSVSWYQQTPGQGLQFLFEYFSETQRNKGNFPGRFSGRQFSNSRSEMNVSTLELGDSALYLCASSLEPSGGTYEQYFGPGTRLTVT.

The chain uses TRBV12-3 or TRBV12-4 and TRBJ2-7; D not certain. V dropped 4 bases and J dropped 0 bases, with 16 bases sitting between them. The CDR3 contains 16 residues. CDR3 sequence (DNA): TGTGCCAGCAGTTCCCCCGGCAGGAGAAGCTCCTACGAGCAGTACTTC. Translating gives CASSSPGRRSSYEQYF.

This chain links TRBV12-3 or TRBV12-4 with TRBJ2-7, with 8 nucleotides matching TRBD1. With V trimmed by 2 bases and J by 0 bases, 3 bases remained unmatched. CDR3 length: 15 residues. DNA of the CDR3: TGTGCCAGCAGTTTACAGGGGGCTAGCTCCTACGAGCAGTACTTC. Translated, it gives CASSLQGASSYEQYF.

The chain carries TRBV4-2 and TRBJ2-2; 8 bases are a match to TRBD2. There are 17 residues in the CDR3. Germline V gene lookup returns CDR1 LGHNA and CDR2 YNFKEQ. Trimming removed 4 bases from V and 3 bases from J; junction bases left unmatched: 10. CDR3 nucleotides: TGTGCCAGCAGCCCCCTGGCACTAGCGGAAGACACCGGGGAGCTGTTTTTT. Its translation: CASSPLALAEDTGELFF.

The CDR3, as DNA: TGTGCCAGCAGCTTGCTAGCGGGGGTTTACGAGCAGTACTTC. It yields the protein CASSLLAGVYEQYF. This chain joins TRBV7-6 and TRBJ2-7; 10 bases align to TRBD2. The CDR3 extends over 14 amino acids. V lost 3 bases, J lost 4 bases, and 3 bases stayed unmatched. From germline, CDR1 is SGHVS and CDR2 FNYEAQ.

The chain has TRBV28 and TRBJ2-7, with no clear D. The CDR3 totals 12 residues. The V and J ends lost 5 bases and 3 bases respectively, with 8 bases between them. CDR1 MDHEN and CDR2 SYDVKM come from the germline V gene. The CDR3 DNA is TGTGCCAGCAGTACAACGCACTACGAGCAGTACTTC. Its translation: CASSTTHYEQYF.

The sample holds many counts of this clonotype. The rearrangement uses TRBV20-1 and TRBJ2-5; 7 nucleotides line up with TRBD2. The CDR3 has 17 amino acids. V lost 2 bases to trimming and J lost 1 base; unmatched junction nucleotides: 13. CDR1 and CDR2 from the germline V gene are DFQATT and SNEGSKA (reference sequence). The CDR3 coding sequence is TGCAGTGCTAGAAGAGGCGATTCTAGCGGACTCCAAGAGACCCAGTACTTC. Its translation is CSARRGDSSGLQETQYF.

The table lists this clonotype with many counts. V and J are TRBV2 and TRBJ2-3, with 9 bases identical to TRBD1. The germline V gene encodes CDR1 SNHLY and CDR2 FYNNEI. The CDR3 is 14 amino acids. The ends lost 7 bases at V and 3 bases at J; junction bases unmatched: 5. The CDR3 loop reads CASTGTGSTDTQYF. DNA for the CDR3: TGTGCCAGCACCGGGACAGGGTCGACAGATACGCAGTATTTT.

This clonotype was counted at least ten times. The chain is built from TRBV7-9 and TRBJ2-1; 11 bases map to TRBD2. The trim removed 2 bases at V and 8 bases at J, leaving 5 bases unmatched. CDR1 is SEHNR, CDR2 FQNEAQ, per germline (reference sequence). The CDR3 sequence is 15 residues long. The CDR3 DNA sequence: TGTGCCAGCAGCTTAAACTTAGCGGGAGGGCATGAGCAGTTCTTC. Its translation is CASSLNLAGGHEQFF.

In this sample, this clonotype turned up a few times. The chain has TRBV9 and TRBJ1-1; D is unclear. V was pared by 2 bases and J by 1 base, with 9 bases between. CDR3 size: 14 residues. Germline lookup yields CDR1 SGDLS and CDR2 YYNGEE. The CDR3 region has the DNA TGTGCCAGCAGCGTTACCGGAAAGAACACTGAAGCTTTCTTT. This translates into CASSVTGKNTEAFF.

V and J are TRBV11-2 and TRBJ2-7; D possibly corresponds to TRBD2 (6 bases). Deletions cut 1 base from V and 4 bases from J, with 11 bases between. The CDR3 is made up of 14 amino acids. The V gene's germline CDR1 is SGHAT and CDR2 FQNNGV. The CDR3 nucleotides are TGTGCCAGCAGCTTAGTGGGGGGTGGGTACGAGCAGTACTTC. Protein sequence: CASSLVGGGYEQYF.

This clonotype was seen ten or more times. The rearrangement links TRBV6-2 or TRBV6-3 to TRBJ2-2; 13 bases match TRBD2. This CDR3 is 15 amino acids long. With 6 bases clipped from V and 6 bases from J, the junction kept 4 bases outside the gene matches. Per the germline V gene, CDR1 is MNHEY and CDR2 is SVGEGT. The CDR3 loop is CASSRTSGGPGELFF. CDR3 in DNA: TGTGCCAGCAGCCGGACTAGCGGGGGACCCGGGGAGCTGTTTTTT.

The chain uses TRBV12-3 or TRBV12-4 and TRBJ1-1; D remains ambiguous. V lost 6 bases to trimming and J lost 0 bases, with 8 bases between them. The CDR3 covers 13 residues. Written as DNA, the CDR3 is TGTGCCAGCAGGTCTAACCTGAACACTGAAGCTTTCTTT. This encodes CASRSNLNTEAFF.